The 28 T cell receptor beta chains below all came from one sample that was sequenced in a study of blood T cell repertoires in COVID-19. Profiling relied on immunoSEQ multiplex PCR, and the TCRdb table lists in-frame clones only, not all of them. The top ten hold roughly 10% of the sample, which has 200,000 to 250,000 clones, 80% to 90% seen once. The sequenced sample was peripheral blood. Source of these receptors: a man between 45 and 60 years old with active or convalescent COVID-19.

V and J are TRBV6-6 and TRBJ1-2; 7 bases agree with TRBD1. From germline, CDR1 is MNHNY and CDR2 SVGAGI (reference sequence). The CDR3 totals 13 residues. Trimming cost V 6 bases and J 4 bases; bases outside gene matches: 5. The CDR3 nucleotides read TGTGCCAGCAGGCGACAGGGAGGCTATGGCTACACCTTC. Its protein product is CASRRQGGYGYTF.

This sequence joins TRBV3-1 (or the pseudogene TRBV3-2) and TRBJ1-6; D is perhaps TRBD1 (6 bases). V lost 1 base and J lost 9, with 10 bases in between. Germline V CDR1 and CDR2: LGHDT, YNNKEL (reference sequence). The CDR3 contains 14 residues. CDR3 sequence (DNA): TGTGCCAGCAGCCAAGGAAGGGGGGGTTCACCCCTCCACTTT. Amino acids: CASSQGRGGSPLHF.

The rearrangement uses TRBV2 and TRBJ1-2; no clear D gene. Trimming pared 7 bases from V and 4 bases from J, leaving 25 bases between. CDR1 is SNHLY and CDR2 is FYNNEI in the germline V gene. This CDR3 contains 17 residues. The CDR3 spells CASTIYIRRGGFYGYTF. The CDR3 region has the DNA TGTGCCAGCACCATCTACATACGACGAGGCGGGTTCTATGGCTACACCTTC.

The V gene is TRBV6-5, the J gene TRBJ1-5; TRBD1 agrees at 10 bases. This CDR3 has 14 amino acids. Germline CDR1 and CDR2: MNHEY and SVGAGI. J lost 5 bases, V lost 5 bases, and 3 bases had no gene match. The CDR3 DNA follows: TGTGCCAGCAGTCGGGACAGGGGAGATCAGCCCCAGCATTTT. It specifies CASSRDRGDQPQHF.

This chain's CDR3 is CASSSQGSGTGELFF. In DNA, the CDR3 is TGTGCCAGCAGCTCCCAGGGTTCGGGCACCGGGGAGCTGTTTTTT. The chain couples TRBV5-4 to TRBJ2-2, with D perhaps matching TRBD1 (5 bases). V was clipped by 3 bases and J by 4 bases, with 13 bases between them. Germline CDR1 and CDR2: SGHNT and YYREEE (reference sequence). The CDR3 is 15 amino acids.

The chain joins TRBV28 to TRBJ2-1; a weak D match, TRBD2 (6 bases). Trimming shortened V by 6 bases and J by 0 bases, and 18 bases separated the two germline ends. This CDR3 comprises 17 residues. The germline gives CDR1 MDHEN, CDR2 SYDVKM. CDR3 amino acids: CASSPISAGSSYNEQFF. The DNA of the CDR3 is TGTGCCAGCAGCCCCATCTCTGCGGGGAGCTCCTACAATGAGCAGTTCTTC.

This chain uses TRBV19 with TRBJ1-1, with unresolved D. Trimming stripped 5 bases from V and 0 bases from J, with 10 bases between. The CDR3 is 14 amino acids. Germline-derived CDR1 and CDR2 are LNHDA and SQIVND (reference sequence). CDR3 nucleotides: TGTGCCAGTAGTTTGAGGGTGGTGAACACTGAAGCTTTCTTT. Its translation: CASSLRVVNTEAFF. The full variable domain, in which reference TRBV19 and TRBJ1-1 provide the parts outside the CDR3, is DGGITQSPKYLFRKEGQNVTLSCEQNLNHDAMYWYRQDPGQGLRLIYYSQIVNDFQKGDIAEGYSVSREKKESFPLTVTSAQKNPTAFYLCASSLRVVNTEAFFGQGTRLTVV.

V gene TRBV11-2 combines with J gene TRBJ2-5, with D possibly being TRBD1 (6 bases). Trimming took off 3 bases at V and 3 bases at J, with 17 bases between the two ends. Germline-derived CDR1 and CDR2 are SGHAT and FQNNGV. The CDR3 length is 16 residues. The CDR3 is CASSLGRGTSKETQYF. Written as DNA, the CDR3 is TGTGCCAGCAGCTTGGGCAGGGGAACGTCCAAAGAGACCCAGTACTTC.

This clone was seen more than once but under ten times. The chain joins TRBV5-1 to TRBJ1-1; 10 bases line up with TRBD1. CDR1 is SGHRS and CDR2 is YFSETQ in the germline V gene. V was clipped by 5 bases and J by 4 bases; unmatched bases: 8. CDR3 length: 15 residues. Here the CDR3 DNA reads TGCGCCAGCAGTCGGACGGGACAGGGGTCCACTGAAGCTTTCTTT. Residues: CASSRTGQGSTEAFF. Supplemented by reference TRBV5-1 and TRBJ1-1, the full variable domain reads KAGVTQTPRYLIKTRGQQVTLSCSPISGHRSVSWYQQTPGQGLQFLFEYFSETQRNKGNFPGRFSGRQFSNSRSEMNVSTLELGDSALYLCASSRTGQGSTEAFFGQGTRLTVV.

This clone occurred once. CDR3 coding DNA: TGCAGCGGCGGACAGGAGGACACTGAAGCTTTCTTT. Translation: CSGGQEDTEAFF. V and J are TRBV29-1 and TRBJ1-1; 7 bases align to TRBD1. The germline V gene encodes CDR1 SQVTM and CDR2 ANQGSEA. The CDR3 is 12 residues long. V lost 7 bases to trimming and J lost 3 bases; unmatched junction nucleotides: 5. Based on the CDR3 plus reference TRBV29-1 and TRBJ1-1, the full variable domain is SAVISQKPSRDICQRGTSLTIQCQVDSQVTMMFWYRQQPGQSLTLIATANQGSEATYESGFVIDKFPISRPNLTFSTLTVSNMSPEDSSIYLCSGGQEDTEAFFGQGTRLTVV.

The rearrangement joins TRBV5-4 to TRBJ1-2, with 10 bases that match TRBD1. Germline CDR1 is SGHNT and CDR2 is YYREEE (reference sequence). Trimming removed 3 bases from V and 3 bases from J; junction bases left unmatched: 5. The CDR3 runs to 15 residues. CDR3 nucleotide sequence: TGTGCCAGCAGCTCCGGACAGGGGGTATACTATGGCTACACCTTC. Translation: CASSSGQGVYYGYTF.

This rearrangement joins TRBV25-1 to TRBJ2-5; 11 nucleotides align to TRBD2. The CDR3 runs to 17 residues. The trim removed 4 bases at V and 7 bases at J, leaving 14 bases unmatched. The germline V gene has CDR1 MGHDK and CDR2 SYGVNS. The CDR3 sequence is CASSAHGETSGIVTQYF. The CDR3 DNA follows: TGTGCCAGCAGTGCCCACGGGGAGACTAGCGGGATAGTGACCCAGTACTTC.

The chain uses TRBV19 and TRBJ1-2, with D perhaps TRBD1 (5 bases). The CDR3 length is 14 residues. Germline CDR1 and CDR2: LNHDA and SQIVND (reference sequence). The V and J ends lost 3 bases and 8 bases respectively, with 16 bases between them. The chain's CDR3 is CASSISRGRGGYTF. In DNA, the CDR3 is TGTGCCAGTAGTATCTCCCGGGGGAGAGGGGGCTACACCTTC. Drawing the rest from reference TRBV19 and TRBJ1-2, the complete variable domain is DGGITQSPKYLFRKEGQNVTLSCEQNLNHDAMYWYRQDPGQGLRLIYYSQIVNDFQKGDIAEGYSVSREKKESFPLTVTSAQKNPTAFYLCASSISRGRGGYTFGSGTRLTVV.

The V and J genes are TRBV29-1 and TRBJ2-7, with 7 bases that match TRBD1. This CDR3 is 15 amino acids long. Germline CDR1 is SQVTM and CDR2 is ANQGSEA. After removal of 5 bases from V and 3 bases from J, the junction contained 13 bases not matched to a gene. The CDR3 DNA reads as TGCAGCGTTTTGGGGCCAACCAGACAGGGCTACGAGCAGTACGTC. It codes for CSVLGPTRQGYEQYV.

The chain employs TRBV6-5 and TRBJ2-3; D possibly corresponds to TRBD2 (5 bases). The length of the CDR3 is 16 residues. CDR1 and CDR2 from the germline V gene are MNHEY and SVGAGI. The V end lost 0 bases, the J end lost 0 bases, and 10 bases lay between the germline ends. The DNA of the CDR3 is TGTGCCAGCAGTTACTCGGTGAGGGAGAGCACAGATACGCAGTATTTT. This gives the protein CASSYSVRESTDTQYF.

The rearrangement uses TRBV7-2 and TRBJ1-5, with 7 bases aligning to TRBD1. The CDR3 is 15 residues long. The V and J ends lost 2 bases and 4 bases, in that order; junction bases with no gene match: 5. The germline V gene has CDR1 SGHTA and CDR2 FQGNSA. The CDR3 loop reads CASSLKQGGNQPQHF. The CDR3 DNA reads as TGTGCCAGCAGCTTAAAGCAGGGGGGTAATCAGCCCCAGCATTTT.

The J gene is TRBJ2-2, the V gene TRBV5-4; TRBD2 might be the D (6 bases). Trimming removed 6 bases at V and 1 base at J, with 7 bases between. Germline V gene data show CDR1 as SGHNT and CDR2 as YYREEE (reference sequence). This CDR3 region has 13 residues. The CDR3 DNA reads as TGTGCCAGCACGGAGGGGAACACCGGGGAGCTGTTTTTT. This encodes CASTEGNTGELFF. The variable domain in full, completed from reference TRBV5-4 and TRBJ2-2, reads ETGVTQSPTHLIKTRGQQVTLRCSSQSGHNTVSWYQQALGQGPQFIFQYYREEENGRGNFPPRFSGLQFPNYSSELNVNALELDDSALYLCASTEGNTGELFFGEGSRLTVL.

This rearrangement joins TRBV7-3 to TRBJ2-3; 12 nucleotides line up with TRBD2. CDR3 length equals 16 residues. Germline values: CDR1 SGHTA, CDR2 FQGTGA. V lost 1 base, J lost 7 bases, and 6 bases stayed unmatched. The CDR3 bases are TGTGCCAGCAGCTTAATGGCTAGCGGGGGGGCATATACGCAGTATTTT. As protein: CASSLMASGGAYTQYF. The whole variable domain, remainder taken from reference TRBV7-3 and TRBJ2-3, is GAGVSQTPSNKVTEKGKYVELRCDPISGHTALYWYRQSLGQGPEFLIYFQGTGAADDSGLPNDRFFAVRPEGSVSTLKIQRTERGDSAVYLCASSLMASGGAYTQYFGPGTRLTVL.

The chain employs TRBV18 and TRBJ2-1; 7 bases are a match to TRBD1. This CDR3 comprises 15 residues. V lost 6 bases, J lost 4 bases, and 9 bases stayed unmatched. Looked up from germline, CDR1 is KGHSH and CDR2 is LQKENI. The CDR3 spells CASSPTQTGYNEQFF. Here the CDR3 DNA reads TGTGCCAGCTCCCCTACCCAGACAGGGTACAATGAGCAGTTCTTC.

The chain recombines TRBV3-1 (or the pseudogene TRBV3-2) with TRBJ2-5, with TRBD2 matching 7 bases. The V segment lost 1 base and the J segment 4 bases; nucleotides outside the gene matches: 6. This CDR3 is built from 15 residues. From germline, CDR1 is LGHDT and CDR2 YNNKEL (reference sequence). DNA of the CDR3: TGTGCCAGCAGCCAAGTATATGGGAGGGGAGAGACCCAGTACTTC. Protein product: CASSQVYGRGETQYF.

The CDR3, as DNA: TGTGCCAGCAGTGAAGTAGCGGCTGGGGCTAATGAAAAACTGTTTTTT. It yields the protein CASSEVAAGANEKLFF. V gene TRBV6-1 combines with J gene TRBJ1-4; D remains ambiguous. The CDR3 spans 16 residues. Germline CDR1 reads MNHNS; CDR2 reads SASEGT. Trimming cost V 1 base and J 3 bases, with 12 bases left between them.

This clone appeared a single time. This chain connects TRBV5-1 to TRBJ2-3, with TRBD2 identical over 11 bases. CDR3 length equals 16 residues. The V and J ends lost 4 bases and 8 bases, in that order; junction bases with no gene match: 12. The germline CDR1 and CDR2 sequences are SGHRS and YFSETQ. In DNA, the CDR3 is TGCGCCAGCAGCCTGTTAGCGGGGGGGACGCAGGGTACGCAGTATTTT. Protein product: CASSLLAGGTQGTQYF.

The chain couples TRBV6-1 to TRBJ1-3; a possible D gene is TRBD1 (6 bases). Trimming took off 1 base at V and 4 bases at J, with 11 bases between the two ends. The germline CDR1 and CDR2 sequences are MNHNS and SASEGT. This CDR3 has 15 residues. The DNA for the CDR3 is TGTGCCAGCAGTGAAGAAGGGGGGGGCGGAAACACCATATATTTT. Protein product: CASSEEGGGGNTIYF.

The chain is built from TRBV6-5 and TRBJ2-1, with D possibly matching TRBD2 (6 bases). The CDR3 totals 15 residues. Trimming cost V 7 bases and J 6 bases, with 19 bases left between them. Germline values: CDR1 MNHEY, CDR2 SVGAGI. In DNA form, the CDR3 reads TGTGCCAGCATGTTTTACGCCGGGAGCTTCAATGAGCAGTTCTTC. Its translation: CASMFYAGSFNEQFF.

The rearrangement joins TRBV5-1 to TRBJ2-2; D is unclear. Germline CDR1 is SGHRS and CDR2 is YFSETQ. CDR3 length: 14 residues. Trimming stripped 0 bases from V and 1 base from J, with 4 bases between. CDR3 sequence: CASSLELNTGELFF. DNA for the CDR3: TGCGCCAGCAGCTTGGAGCTGAACACCGGGGAGCTGTTTTTT.

This chain joins TRBV7-3 and TRBJ2-7, with 10 bases fitting TRBD1. The CDR3 spans 15 residues. V was clipped by 1 base and J by 5 bases; unmatched bases: 5. CDR1 and CDR2 from the germline V gene are SGHTA and FQGTGA. Here the CDR3 DNA reads TGTGCCAGCAGCTTAAAAGGGACAGGGGTCCACGAGCAGTACTTC. Protein sequence: CASSLKGTGVHEQYF.

V usage is TRBV5-1 and J usage is TRBJ1-1; no definite D call. Germline lookup yields CDR1 SGHRS and CDR2 YFSETQ. V lost 4 bases, J lost 2 bases, and 9 bases lay in between. The CDR3 sequence is 13 residues long. CDR3 in amino acids: CASSPNTNTEAFF. The CDR3 DNA is TGCGCCAGCAGCCCAAACACCAACACTGAAGCTTTCTTT.

The J gene is TRBJ2-1, the V gene TRBV6-4; 9 bases line up with TRBD2. V lost 3 bases to trimming and J lost 7 bases; unmatched junction nucleotides: 7. This CDR3 is 15 amino acids long. Germline V gene lookup returns CDR1 MRHNA and CDR2 SNTAGT. The CDR3: CASSDTAGGLNEQFF. In DNA, the CDR3 is TGTGCCAGCAGTGATACAGCGGGAGGTCTAAATGAGCAGTTCTTC.